This T cell receptor (beta chain) was identified in a study of response to subunit inactivated influenza vaccine. A remark on this clonotype: The antigen remains unidentified.

General study results and limits: It was the authors' suggestion that each seasonal influenza vaccination recruits few new T cells.

TCRdb processed the RT-PCR reads anew with MiXCR; each CDR3 protein has one entry. In the table there are some 500,000 distinct CDR3 sequences, around 13% of which are singletons. Trimming stripped 1 base from V and 8 bases from J, with 12 bases between. Per germline, CDR1 SGHDN and CDR2 FVKESK. This CDR3 region has 15 residues. The sequence came from a man aged 50 or older who received an inactivated influenza vaccine. V gene TRBV14 combines with J gene TRBJ1-6; no clear D gene. The specimen was PBMCs from blood, collected roughly 45 days after vaccination. This CDR3 reads CASSQVTGYDSPLHF. CDR3 coding DNA: TGTGCCAGCAGCCAAGTAACGGGGTATGATTCACCCCTCCACTTT.